This T cell receptor (beta chain) is drawn from a study of blood T cell repertoires in COVID-19. Turning to the study itself: Nucleic acid was either cDNA or gDNA, and it came from T cells, B-cell-depleted T cells, or PBMCs.

In the authors' methods: Quantification of nucleated cells was approximated via reference gene primer amplification. Produced via immunoSEQ multiplex PCR; TCRdb's table is partial and in-frame only. That table gives V, J and clone size, and the DNA gave D and trimming. The profile shows fewer than 250,000 clones, roughly 81% of them singletons. V was trimmed by 4 bases and J by 7 bases, leaving 8 bases between them. The CDR3 is 12 amino acids. CDR1 is SNHLY, CDR2 FYNNEI, per germline. V usage is TRBV2 and J usage is TRBJ2-1; possible D gene TRBD2, 6 bases. The origin of this receptor is a man in his fifties or sixties with acute or convalescent COVID-19. The sequencing input was peripheral blood. CDR3: CASSGGENEQFF. The CDR3 DNA sequence: TGTGCCAGCAGTGGGGGGGAAAATGAGCAGTTCTTC.